These 20 T cell receptor beta chains were sequenced from one sample in a study of T cell responses to AZD1222 COVID-19 vaccine. Measured with immunoSEQ multiplex PCR; TCRdb has only the in-frame clones, and not every one. The sample includes nearly 110,000 clones, 90% to 95% of them seen just once. This specimen consisted of peripheral blood, obtained on day 0 of AZD1222 vaccination. The receptor source for this set is an adult in good health.

The chain uses TRBV5-1 and TRBJ2-5; 8 bases agree with TRBD2. With V trimmed by 4 bases and J by 4 bases, 9 bases remained unmatched. CDR1 is SGHRS, CDR2 YFSETQ, per germline. The CDR3 runs 15 residues. CDR3 sequence reads: CASSPVGGGRETQYF. The CDR3 DNA reads TGCGCCAGCAGCCCTGTGGGCGGGGGGAGAGAGACCCAGTACTTC.

This clone was detected once. The V call is TRBV19, the J call TRBJ1-5; D unresolved. Trimming shortened V by 4 bases and J by 2 bases, and 6 bases separated the two germline ends. The length of the CDR3 is 13 residues. CDR1 is LNHDA and CDR2 is SQIVND in the germline V gene (reference sequence). The CDR3 sequence is CASSSQGNQPQHF. In DNA, the CDR3 is TGTGCCAGTAGTAGCCAGGGCAATCAGCCCCAGCATTTT.

V usage is TRBV27 and J usage is TRBJ1-5; D is ambiguous. Germline V lookup: CDR1 MNHEY, CDR2 SMNVEV (reference sequence). V shed 2 bases and J shed 1 base, with 12 bases lying between them. The length of the CDR3 is 16 residues. The CDR3 sequence is CASSLGRPRSNQPQHF. In nucleotides, the CDR3 is TGTGCCAGCAGTTTAGGTAGGCCTCGAAGCAATCAGCCCCAGCATTTT.

The chain links TRBV5-6 to TRBJ2-7, with D possibly matching TRBD2 (6 bases). The CDR3 sequence is 15 residues long. In germline, CDR1 is SGHDT, CDR2 YYEEEE. The V end lost 3 bases, the J end lost 1 base, and 14 bases lay between the germline ends. The CDR3 DNA is TGTGCCAGCAGCTGGGCGGGACGGTATTCCTACGAGCAGTACTTC. It is translated as CASSWAGRYSYEQYF. The variable domain in full, completed from reference TRBV5-6 and TRBJ2-7, reads DAGVTQSPTHLIKTRGQQVTLRCSPKSGHDTVSWYQQALGQGPQFIFQYYEEEERQRGNFPDRFSGHQFPNYSSELNVNALLLGDSALYLCASSWAGRYSYEQYFGPGTRLTVT.

A single count supports this clone. The V call is TRBV5-6, the J call TRBJ1-2; D gene unclear. Trimming stripped 4 bases from V and 6 bases from J, with 19 bases between. In germline, CDR1 is SGHDT, CDR2 YYEEEE. The CDR3 totals 15 residues. CDR3 bases: TGTGCCAGCAGCCCCGCCCCCGCGGTACGGGATGGCTACACCTTC. Translation gives CASSPAPAVRDGYTF.

This clone was seen only a few times. The V gene is TRBV5-4, the J gene TRBJ2-1; TRBD1 or TRBD2 may be the D gene (5 bases each). The CDR3 sequence is 17 residues long. Per germline, CDR1 SGHNT and CDR2 YYREEE (reference sequence). Trimming pared 2 bases from V and 1 base from J, leaving 16 bases between. The DNA of the CDR3 is TGTGCCAGCAGCTTTTGGGGGAGCAGTAGATCCTACAATGAGCAGTTCTTC. Residues: CASSFWGSSRSYNEQFF.

This rearrangement joins TRBV5-1 to TRBJ2-7, with 7 bases matching TRBD1. The V gene end was trimmed by 4 bases and the J gene end by 2 bases; junction bases not matched to a gene: 12. The CDR3 has 16 residues. CDR1 and CDR2 from the germline V gene are SGHRS and YFSETQ. Written as DNA, the CDR3 is TGCGCCAGCAGCCTTTCTCCGGGACAGCAGGCCTACGAGCAGTACTTC. It encodes CASSLSPGQQAYEQYF.

The chain has TRBV5-1 and TRBJ2-2; D unresolved. Trimming left V 6 bases short and J 0 bases short, with 15 bases between. CDR3 length: 16 amino acids. Germline V lookup: CDR1 SGHRS, CDR2 YFSETQ. CDR3 protein: CASKSALGTNTGELFF. The DNA of the CDR3 is TGCGCCAGCAAGTCGGCGTTAGGGACGAACACCGGGGAGCTGTTTTTT.

This clone was picked up a small number of times. J is TRBJ2-1 and V is TRBV7-3, with a tentative D call TRBD2 (6 bases). V gave up 0 bases and J gave up 4 bases, with 7 bases separating them. Germline V gene sequence: CDR1 SGHTA, CDR2 FQGTGA. This CDR3 has 14 residues. Here the CDR3 reads CASSLTGRYNEQFF. CDR3 nucleotide sequence: TGTGCCAGCAGCTTAACGGGGAGGTACAATGAGCAGTTCTTC.

The genes are TRBV29-1 and TRBJ2-3, with 8 nucleotides matching TRBD1. The CDR3 extends over 16 amino acids. V shed 5 bases, J shed 2 bases, and the junction held 12 bases outside the gene matches. Germline V gene sequence: CDR1 SQVTM, CDR2 ANQGSEA. CDR3 sequence reads: CSVPSDRAILTDTQYF. Written as DNA, the CDR3 is TGCAGCGTTCCCTCGGACAGGGCAATCCTCACAGATACGCAGTATTTT.

This clone was found once. The rearrangement joins TRBV11-2 to TRBJ2-2, with TRBD2 identical over 14 bases. In germline, CDR1 is SGHAT, CDR2 FQNNGV. The CDR3 loop spans 19 amino acids. With V trimmed by 4 bases and J by 6 bases, 13 bases remained unmatched. In DNA, the CDR3 is TGTGCCAGCAGCTCGATACGGACTAGCGGGGGGCAGGGAGCCGGGGAGCTGTTTTTT. It translates to CASSSIRTSGGQGAGELFF.

This sequence joins TRBV15 and TRBJ2-1, with D uncertain. CDR3 length: 14 residues. CDR1 and CDR2 (germline): LNHNV, YYDKDF (reference sequence). The ends were cut back, 0 bases at V and 5 bases at J, with 8 bases in the middle. The CDR3, as DNA: TGTGCCACCAGCAGAGATCTAGGGAACAATGAGCAGTTCTTC. Amino acid sequence: CATSRDLGNNEQFF.

The V gene is TRBV9, the J gene TRBJ2-7; either TRBD1 or TRBD2 may supply D (6 bases each). The CDR3 sequence is 13 residues long. Trimming took 4 bases from V and 3 from J, leaving 11 bases between them. Germline loops: CDR1 SGDLS, CDR2 YYNGEE. The CDR3 protein is CASSPEGGYEQYF. The CDR3 DNA reads TGTGCCAGCAGCCCAGAGGGGGGCTACGAGCAGTACTTC.

The V call is TRBV5-6, the J call TRBJ2-7; D may match TRBD1 or TRBD2 (5 bases each). Per germline, CDR1 SGHDT and CDR2 YYEEEE. CDR3 length: 14 amino acids. With 4 bases removed from V and 2 bases from J, the gap between germline ends came to 13 bases. CDR3 nucleotides: TGTGCCAGCAGCGACGGGACGGCGGCCTACGAGCAGTACTTC. Amino acid sequence: CASSDGTAAYEQYF.

The rearrangement uses TRBV30 and TRBJ1-4; 8 bases agree with TRBD1. Germline CDR1 is GTSNPN and CDR2 is SVGIG (reference sequence). The junction had 5 bases not matched to a gene; V was cut back by 2 bases and J by 6 bases. The CDR3 spans 14 residues. The CDR3 nucleotides are TGTGCCTGGAGTCGGACAGGGCCCTATGAAAAACTGTTTTTT. Its translation: CAWSRTGPYEKLFF.

The chain joins TRBV27 to TRBJ1-2; 7 nucleotides align to TRBD1. This CDR3 spans 15 amino acids. Per germline, CDR1 MNHEY and CDR2 SMNVEV (reference sequence). The ends lost 5 bases at V and 7 bases at J; junction bases unmatched: 13. CDR3 protein: CASSPKIDRVGGYTF. The CDR3 DNA reads as TGTGCCAGCAGTCCCAAGATCGACAGGGTTGGTGGCTACACCTTC.

The rearrangement joins TRBV7-9 to TRBJ1-2, with no clear D. Germline CDR1 SEHNR, CDR2 FQNEAQ (reference sequence). The CDR3 has 13 residues. V dropped 5 bases and J dropped 2 bases, with 9 bases sitting between them. CDR3 bases: TGTGCCAGCAGCCCCCCATCGAACTATGGCTACACCTTC. This codes for CASSPPSNYGYTF.

The chain links TRBV6-2 or TRBV6-3 to TRBJ2-1; 11 bases are shared with TRBD2. There are 17 residues in the CDR3. The germline gives CDR1 MNHEY, CDR2 SVGEGT. The J segment lost 5 bases and the V segment lost 5 bases, leaving 11 bases of the junction unmatched. CDR3 DNA sequence: TGTGCCAGCAGTAAACCGCTCTTAGCGGGGGGGGACAATGAGCAGTTCTTC. Translated: CASSKPLLAGGDNEQFF.

V is TRBV7-2 and J is TRBJ2-7; no clear D gene. Looked up from germline, CDR1 is SGHTA and CDR2 is FQGNSA. The CDR3 runs to 13 residues. Trimming removed 4 bases from V and 7 bases from J, with 14 bases in between. CDR3: CASSSNPSLEQYF. In DNA form, the CDR3 reads TGTGCCAGCAGCTCCAACCCCTCTTTGGAGCAGTACTTC.

The rearrangement joins TRBV5-6 to TRBJ1-2; D not resolved. The ends were cut back, 0 bases at V and 5 bases at J, with 11 bases in the middle. The CDR3 runs to 14 residues. Per germline, CDR1 SGHDT and CDR2 YYEEEE. CDR3: CASSLGQTPYGYTF. CDR3 sequence (DNA): TGTGCCAGCAGCTTGGGCCAAACCCCATATGGCTACACCTTC.